This T cell receptor (beta chain) was recorded in a study of blood T cells in healthy people across ages. Points from the study as a whole: Age advanced and TCR beta diversity per million T cells fell, roughly linearly.

CDR3 length: 15 amino acids. The germline V gene encodes CDR1 SNHLY and CDR2 FYNNEI. The V end lost 3 bases, the J end lost 9 bases, and 19 bases lay between the germline ends. This clonotype was seen a few times. The antigen is undetermined. The use of a sample-barcoded 5' primer and a J-beta primer mix characterized a second PCR of about 7 to 12 cycles. TCRdb analysed the 5' RACE reads with MiXCR anew, one entry per CDR3 protein. The sample lists more than 500,000 distinct CDR3 sequences; roughly a quarter were seen once. These same data were also listed under a study on T cells of mothers and their children.

This sequence was found in a boy aged 2-15 years in good health. This chain links TRBV2 with TRBJ2-3; TRBD1 might be the D (5 bases). Sequencing input: blood. The CDR3 region has the DNA TGTGCCAGCAGTGACCCCCGGGCAGGACATGGAACGCAGTATTTT. Translation gives CASSDPRAGHGTQYF.